This T cell receptor (beta chain) was identified during a study of blood T cells in healthy people across ages. Study conclusions and caveats: Getting older went along with TCR beta diversity per million T cells dropping roughly linearly. Bulk PBMC profiling left naive and antigen-experienced comparisons inconclusive.

Healthy Caucasian individuals from Russia aged about 6 to 100 were enrolled as donors. Staff drew roughly 10 milliliters of peripheral blood from each donor. Primers used in a second PCR of roughly 7 to 12 cycles were a sample-barcoded 5' primer and a J-beta primer mix. TCRdb analysed the 5' RACE reads with MiXCR anew, one entry per CDR3 protein. The sample lists some 1,500,000 distinct CDR3 sequences, approximately 42% occurring once. Germline CDR1 reads SGHVS; CDR2 reads FNYEAQ. This CDR3 has 19 residues. As to this clonotype: Its specificity is unknown.

The material sequenced was blood. The clonotype was recovered from a woman between 18 and 29 years old in good health. V and J are TRBV7-6 and TRBJ2-1; TRBD2 might be the D (5 bases). The J call may not be correct, given that the DNA end is closer to TRBJ2-7. CDR3 DNA: TGTGCCAGCAGCTTCAGGACCCGAGCCCCTGCTAGCTCCTACAATGAGCAGTACTTC. Encoded protein: CASSFRTRAPASSYNEQYF.